This T cell receptor (beta chain) was sequenced in a study of spatial heterogeneity in lung cancer. The CDR3 loop spans 14 amino acids. CDR1 DFQATT and CDR2 SNEGSKA come from the germline V gene (reference sequence). V lost 5 bases, J lost 2 bases, and 7 bases stayed unmatched. TCRdb re-derived calls from the 5' RACE reads in MiXCR, one entry per CDR3 protein. The repertoire has roughly 5,400 distinct CDR3 sequences, 34% of them found once; the top ten carry 3.5%. As for this clonotype: This beta chain is an unintended read in a library built for alpha chains; its size means little.

As to time point: sample taken at primary tumor resection. Tumor, nontumor lung or frozen PBMC supplied whole RNA that was sequenced unsorted. The sequenced sample was PBMCs, obtained at surgery. This TCR came from a female donor with early-stage non-small cell lung cancer. The chain employs TRBV20-1 and TRBJ2-3; 7 bases align to TRBD1. The CDR3 here is CSASTGESTDTQYF. As DNA, the CDR3 is TGCAGTGCTTCTACAGGGGAATCCACAGATACGCAGTATTTT.